These T cell receptor beta chains were read from a single sample in a study of immune evolution from preneoplasia to lung adenocarcinoma. The table came from immunoSEQ multiplex PCR; TCRdb's copy has only in-frame clones and leaves some out. The sample holds 5,500 to 7,000 clones, around 70% seen once. Sequencing was done on a sample of FFPE lung adenocarcinoma in situ tissue. Every receptor here comes from a donor at least 70 years old with lung adenocarcinoma. Each CDR3 is given with its conserved first and last residue. Each record gives: CDR3 protein, CDR3 DNA, clone size, J gene, V gene, D gene. D genes are given only for firm matches. Expanded clones are given a class, and other clones once, few, many or no size at all.

CDR3 protein: CASLGGRDNNSPLHF; CDR3 DNA: TGTGCCAGCCTGGGGGGGCGTGATAATAATTCACCCCTCCACTTT; clone size: -; J gene: TRBJ1-6; V gene: TRBV6-6; D gene: -
CDR3 protein: CAISAGGYEQYF; CDR3 DNA: TGTGCCATCTCGGCGGGGGGCTACGAGCAGTACTTC; clone size: -; J gene: TRBJ2-7; V gene: TRBV10-3; D gene: TRBD2
CDR3 protein: CASSLDGSTYEQYF; CDR3 DNA: TGCGCCAGCAGCTTGGATGGCTCGACCTACGAGCAGTACTTC; clone size: medium-sized; J gene: TRBJ2-7; V gene: TRBV5-1; D gene: -
CDR3 protein: CASSPRQNYGYTF; CDR3 DNA: TGTGCCAGCAGCCCGAGACAAAACTATGGCTACACCTTC; clone size: -; J gene: TRBJ1-2; V gene: TRBV11-3; D gene: -
CDR3 protein: CASSAHEVSYEQYF; CDR3 DNA: TGTGCCAGCAGCGCCCACGAGGTTTCCTACGAGCAGTACTTC; clone size: -; J gene: TRBJ2-7; V gene: TRBV7-9; D gene: -
CDR3 protein: CAISEGGAYNSPLHF; CDR3 DNA: TGTGCCATCAGTGAGGGGGGGGCCTATAATTCACCCCTCCACTTT; clone size: -; J gene: TRBJ1-6; V gene: TRBV10-3; D gene: -
CDR3 protein: CATSNLGTGGTGELFF; CDR3 DNA: TGCGCCACCTCAAACCTAGGGACAGGGGGGACCGGGGAGCTGTTTTTT; clone size: -; J gene: TRBJ2-2; V gene: TRBV5-1; D gene: TRBD1
CDR3 protein: CASSGHPSSFSPLHF; CDR3 DNA: TGTGCCAGCAGTGGGCACCCATCGAGTTTTTCACCCCTCCACTTT; clone size: -; J gene: TRBJ1-6; V gene: TRBV27; D gene: -
CDR3 protein: CASSDDNEQFF; CDR3 DNA: TGCGCCAGCAGCGATGACAATGAGCAGTTCTTC; clone size: -; J gene: TRBJ2-1; V gene: TRBV5-1; D gene: -
CDR3 protein: CASSPLIQDRGQTGELFF; CDR3 DNA: TGTGCCAGCTCACCACTCATTCAGGACAGGGGGCAAACCGGGGAGCTGTTTTTT; clone size: -; J gene: TRBJ2-2; V gene: TRBV18; D gene: TRBD1
CDR3 protein: CASSSISGANVLTF; CDR3 DNA: TGTGCCAGCAGCTCCATCTCTGGGGCCAACGTCCTGACTTTC; clone size: few; J gene: TRBJ2-6; V gene: TRBV2; D gene: -
CDR3 protein: CASRTDGYQETQYF; CDR3 DNA: TGTGCCAGCAGAACGGACGGGTACCAAGAGACCCAGTACTTC; clone size: -; J gene: TRBJ2-5; V gene: TRBV5-4; D gene: -
CDR3 protein: CASSSQGEETQYF; CDR3 DNA: TGTGCCAGCAGTTCTCAGGGTGAAGAGACCCAGTACTTC; clone size: -; J gene: TRBJ2-5; V gene: TRBV9; D gene: -
CDR3 protein: CASSIEGMGNQPQHF; CDR3 DNA: TGTGCCAGTAGTATCGAAGGAATGGGCAATCAGCCCCAGCATTTT; clone size: large; J gene: TRBJ1-5; V gene: TRBV19; D gene: -
CDR3 protein: CASSLLQGAIGYTF; CDR3 DNA: TGTGCCAGCAGCTTGTTGCAGGGGGCGATTGGCTACACCTTC; clone size: few; J gene: TRBJ1-2; V gene: TRBV5-5; D gene: TRBD1
CDR3 protein: CASKIDSPPGELFF; CDR3 DNA: TGTGCCAGCAAAATTGACTCTCCCCCCGGGGAGCTGTTTTTT; clone size: -; J gene: TRBJ2-2; V gene: TRBV6-1; D gene: -
CDR3 protein: CASSSGSGGATSQETQYF; CDR3 DNA: TGTGCCAGCAGCTCCGGGAGCGGGGGGGCCACGAGTCAAGAGACCCAGTACTTC; clone size: -; J gene: TRBJ2-5; V gene: TRBV5-4; D gene: TRBD2
CDR3 protein: CASSPGTELYTF; CDR3 DNA: TGTGCCAGCAGCCCCGGGACGGAGTTATACACCTTC; clone size: -; J gene: TRBJ1-2; V gene: TRBV7-2; D gene: -
CDR3 protein: CASSDLKDYGYTF; CDR3 DNA: TGCGCCAGCAGTGATCTGAAAGACTATGGCTACACCTTC; clone size: -; J gene: TRBJ1-2; V gene: TRBV10-2; D gene: -
CDR3 protein: CASSPGQGVMVNTEAFF; CDR3 DNA: TGTGCCAGCAGTCCCGGACAGGGGGTGATGGTGAACACTGAAGCTTTCTTT; clone size: -; J gene: TRBJ1-1; V gene: TRBV2; D gene: TRBD1
CDR3 protein: CASSLSTDTQYF; CDR3 DNA: TGTGCCAGCAGCCTATCCACAGATACGCAGTATTTT; clone size: -; J gene: TRBJ2-3; V gene: TRBV5-6; D gene: -
CDR3 protein: CASSITSTKNYGYTF; CDR3 DNA: TGTGCCAGTAGTATAACGTCGACAAAAAACTATGGCTACACCTTC; clone size: -; J gene: TRBJ1-2; V gene: TRBV19; D gene: -
CDR3 protein: CASSFGQPLSYEQYF; CDR3 DNA: TGCGCCAGCAGCTTTGGACAGCCCCTATCCTACGAGCAGTACTTC; clone size: -; J gene: TRBJ2-7; V gene: TRBV5-1; D gene: -